Listed below are T cell receptor beta chains from one sample, sequenced in a study of T cells in Graves' hyperthyroidism and ophthalmopathy. TCRdb re-called the multiplex PCR reads with MiXCR, one entry per CDR3 protein. In the table there are about 510,000 distinct CDR3 sequences, 14% of which are singletons. The sample comprised blood. The receptors shown here come from a woman aged 40 to 50 with Graves' hyperthyroidism. Both conserved end residues are part of each CDR3. A D gene is named only where the DNA matches it firmly. Expanded clones are given a class, and other clones once, few, many or no size at all.

CDR3	DNA	V	size	J	D
CASSVGWGSYNEQFF	TGTGCCAGCAGCGTAGGCTGGGGTTCCTACAATGAGCAGTTCTTC	TRBV9	few	TRBJ2-1	-
CASSFYRGTTEAFF	TGTGCCAGCAGTTTTTACAGGGGGACGACTGAAGCTTTCTTT	TRBV27	many	TRBJ1-1	TRBD1
CSARGGLYSPLHF	TGCAGTGCTAGAGGGGGGCTGTATTCACCCCTCCACTTT	TRBV20-1	few	TRBJ1-6	-
CASSWEAGTDTQYF	TGCGCCAGCAGCTGGGAAGCAGGCACAGATACGCAGTATTTT	TRBV5-1	many	TRBJ2-3	-
CASSYTGTNTEAFF	TGTGCCAGCAGTTATACAGGGACGAACACTGAAGCTTTCTTT	TRBV6-5	-	TRBJ1-1	-
CASSESIGNGAYNEQFF	TGCGCCAGCAGTGAGTCGATAGGGAACGGGGCCTACAATGAGCAGTTCTTC	TRBV10-1	many	TRBJ2-1	-
CASSFWRGQSYEQYF	TGTGCCAGCAGCTTCTGGCGGGGACAATCCTACGAGCAGTACTTC	TRBV5-5	many	TRBJ2-7	-
CASSPPTAGVSGETQYF	TGTGCCAGCTCACCACCCACCGCGGGAGTGTCCGGGGAGACCCAGTACTTC	TRBV18	-	TRBJ2-5	TRBD2
CASSQIPGQEQFF	TGTGCCAGCAGCCAAATACCGGGACAGGAGCAGTTCTTC	TRBV3-1	many	TRBJ2-1	TRBD1
CASSRLGDYGYTF	TGTGCCAGCAGTCGTCTAGGAGACTATGGCTACACCTTC	TRBV12-3/TRBV12-4	many	TRBJ1-2	-